These T cell receptor beta chains were read from a single sample in a study of blood T cell repertoires in COVID-19. Some clones are missing from TCRdb's copy, which holds only in-frame ones; the method was immunoSEQ multiplex PCR. The sample contains fewer than 120,000 clones, more than 75% of which appear only once. Sequenced sample: peripheral blood. These receptors were collected from a woman between 45 and 60 years old with acute or convalescent COVID-19. The CDR3 runs from the conserved cysteine through the conserved F or W. A D gene is named only where the DNA matches it firmly.

>TRBV4-2|TRBD1|TRBJ1-6
CASSQAGQGLSPLHF
TGTGCCAGCAGCCAAGCCGGACAGGGACTTTCACCCCTCCACTTT
>TRBV19|-|TRBJ1-5
CASSQATSGPQPQHF
TGTGCCAGTTCACAGGCGACTTCGGGCCCTCAGCCCCAGCATTTT
>TRBV5-1|-|TRBJ2-7
CASSLAGTKYEQYF
TGCGCCAGCAGCTTGGCCGGGACAAAGTACGAGCAGTACTTC
>TRBV18|TRBD2|TRBJ2-3
CASSPFFRAGDRDTQYF
TGTGCCAGCTCACCATTCTTCCGAGCGGGGGATAGGGATACGCAGTATTTT
>TRBV14|-|TRBJ2-1
CASSQENRLAWDEQFF
TGTGCCAGCAGCCAAGAGAATCGGCTAGCTTGGGATGAGCAGTTCTTC
>TRBV6-6|TRBD1|TRBJ2-7
CASRSQGASEQYF
TGTGCCAGCAGATCACAGGGGGCGAGCGAGCAGTACTTC
>TRBV29-1|TRBD2|TRBJ2-1
CSVVLAGNEQFF
TGCAGCGTTGTGCTAGCGGGCAATGAGCAGTTCTTC
>TRBV11-2|TRBD1|TRBJ1-1
CASSPQTGPKPYTEAFF
TGTGCCAGCAGCCCCCAGACAGGGCCAAAACCTTACACTGAAGCTTTCTTT
>TRBV4-1|-|TRBJ2-5
CASSQGGGGFGETQYF
TGCGCCAGCAGCCAAGGAGGGGGGGGTTTTGGAGAGACCCAGTACTTC
>TRBV28|TRBD1|TRBJ1-2
CASSSPGQGNYGYTF
TGTGCCAGCAGTTCCCCGGGACAGGGGAACTATGGCTACACCTTC
>TRBV24-1|TRBD1|TRBJ1-2
CATSDPGQGAWGGYTF
TGTGCCACCAGTGATCCGGGACAGGGAGCGTGGGGCGGCTACACCTTC